This T cell receptor (beta chain) was found in a study of shared clonotypes between healthy human individuals. Study findings and constraints: It was observed that approximately 5% of naive CD4 clonotypes were shared across a few donors.

Germline lookup yields CDR1 SGHTA and CDR2 FQGNSA. V lost 5 bases to trimming and J lost 2 bases; unmatched junction nucleotides: 8. This CDR3 has 15 amino acids. The assay was run at deep level. A 200 ng quantity of DNA, 30,000 to 35,000 T cell genomes, went into the sorted-subset replicate PCRs. Sequencing used immunoSEQ multiplex PCR; TCRdb keeps in-frame clones, though not all of them. Among about 2,500,000 clones listed, around 94% were seen once. A word on this clone: What it binds is unknown.

This receptor was taken from a man in his late teens or twenties in good health. The sequencing sample was made of naive CD4+ T cells sorted from blood. As to subset: CD45RA+ positively selected. The V and J genes are TRBV7-2 and TRBJ2-7, with 8 bases aligning to TRBD1. CDR3 in DNA: TGTGCCAGCAGCAAAGACAGGGGAGAGACCTACGAGCAGTACTTC. It translates to CASSKDRGETYEQYF.